The rows below give T cell receptor beta chains drawn from one sample of a study of T cells expressing NK-cell markers. TCRdb re-called the 5' RACE reads and gives one entry per CDR3 protein, without DNA. Its table lists 250,000 to 300,000 distinct CDR3 sequences. The material sequenced was blood T cells: a sorted CD56 or NKG2C T cell subset, CD4+ or CD8+ T cells, or bulk PBMC T cells (not recorded which). The receptors stem from a young man in good health. The CDR3 runs from the conserved cysteine through the conserved F or W. Each record gives: J gene, V gene, CDR3 protein.

TRBJ2-2,TRBV6-5,CASSYLGTGLDGELFF
TRBJ1-1,TRBV6-5,CASRPLLFSEAFF
TRBJ2-3,TRBV9,CASSVELAGERRGDTQYF
TRBJ2-3,TRBV11-2,CASSLYLAGPDTQYF
TRBJ2-1,TRBV20-1,CSARTGGAMSSYNEQFF
TRBJ1-2,TRBV20-1,CSAKQPGQGPGRTGYTF
TRBJ1-2,TRBV7-9,CASSLSGTSYGYTF
TRBJ2-1,TRBV4-2,CASSQSPSYNEQFF
TRBJ2-7,TRBV25-1,CASSEPGTGRWDEQYF
TRBJ2-3,TRBV29-1,CSVEVAGGRTDTQYF
TRBJ2-1,TRBV7-2,CASSQPSGSWNEQFF
TRBJ2-1,TRBV29-1,CSPFEGQGPEQFF
TRBJ2-2,TRBV4-1,CASRLALTGELFF
TRBJ2-3,TRBV24-1,CATSVAGDTTDTQYF
TRBJ1-1,TRBV7-9,CASSFIAGVAGTEAFF
TRBJ2-7,TRBV18,CASSPSSSYEQYF
TRBJ2-5,TRBV7-9,CASSRPVGLAVQETQYF
TRBJ2-5,TRBV7-3,CASSLTSAAGQETQYF
TRBJ2-7,TRBV6-2/TRBV6-3,CASNRERRHEQYF
TRBJ2-3,TRBV12-3/TRBV12-4,CASSSLPSGNTQYF
TRBJ2-2,TRBV6-5,CASRYRLAGERDTGELFF
TRBJ2-7,TRBV2,CASSDRNSYEQYF
TRBJ2-2,TRBV5-1,CASTLGAGGRTGELFF